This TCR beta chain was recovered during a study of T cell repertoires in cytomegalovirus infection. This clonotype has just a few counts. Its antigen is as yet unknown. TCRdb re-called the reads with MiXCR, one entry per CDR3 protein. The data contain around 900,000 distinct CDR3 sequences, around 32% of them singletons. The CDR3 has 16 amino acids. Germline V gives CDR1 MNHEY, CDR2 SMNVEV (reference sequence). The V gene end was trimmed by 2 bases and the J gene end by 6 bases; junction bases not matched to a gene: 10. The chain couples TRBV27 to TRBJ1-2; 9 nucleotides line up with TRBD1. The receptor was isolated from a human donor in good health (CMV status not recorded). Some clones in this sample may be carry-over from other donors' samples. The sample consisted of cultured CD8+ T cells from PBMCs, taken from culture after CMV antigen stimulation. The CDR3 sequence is CASSLGTGFEKDGYTF. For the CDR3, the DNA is TGTGCCAGCAGTTTAGGGACAGGGTTTGAGAAGGATGGCTACACCTTC.